The entry below gives a single T cell receptor beta chain sequence along with its context. The CDR3 covers 14 residues. The V gene's germline CDR1 is MNHEY and CDR2 SVGAGI. The V gene lost 4 bases and the J gene lost 2 bases, with 8 bases spanning the gap. The record originates from a study of shared T cell receptors in the human thymus. TCRdb keeps only in-frame clones here, not all; method: immunoSEQ multiplex PCR. The sample lists over 65,000 clones; 90% to 95% were seen once. The clonotype originates from a human donor. This sequence joins TRBV6-5 and TRBJ2-2; D remains unclear. The sequencing input was thymocytes. The DNA of the CDR3 is TGTGCCAGCAGTTGGTTCCGAAACACCGGGGAGCTGTTTTTT. Encoded protein: CASSWFRNTGELFF.